This TCR beta chain was captured in a study of T cell responses to AZD1222 COVID-19 vaccine. TCRdb's copy holds only in-frame clones and misses some; the assay was immunoSEQ multiplex PCR. The sample contains about 78,000 clones, 65% to 85% of which appear only once. This sequence originates from an adult in good health. The starting material was peripheral blood, obtained on day 0 of AZD1222 vaccination.

DNA for the CDR3: TGTGCCAGCAGTTATACAGGGGAGGTAACTAATGAAAAACTGTTTTTT. This codes for CASSYTGEVTNEKLFF. V usage is TRBV6-5 and J usage is TRBJ1-4; TRBD1 matches at 7 bases. Germline values: CDR1 MNHEY, CDR2 SVGAGI. The CDR3 has 16 amino acids. Trimming at V came to 3 bases and at J to 1 base, leaving 5 bases not matched to a gene.